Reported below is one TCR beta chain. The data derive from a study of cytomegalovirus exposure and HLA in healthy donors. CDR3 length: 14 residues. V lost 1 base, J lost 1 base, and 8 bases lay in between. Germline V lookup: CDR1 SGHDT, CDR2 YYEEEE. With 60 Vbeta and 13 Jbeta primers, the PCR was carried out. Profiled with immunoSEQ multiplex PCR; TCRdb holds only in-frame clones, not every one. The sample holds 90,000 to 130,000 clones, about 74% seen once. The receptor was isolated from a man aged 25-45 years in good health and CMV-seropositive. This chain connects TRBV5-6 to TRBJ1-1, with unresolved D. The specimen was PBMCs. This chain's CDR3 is CASSLQVTNTEAFF. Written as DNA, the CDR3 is TGTGCCAGCAGCTTGCAGGTTACGAACACTGAAGCTTTCTTT.